This TCR beta chain was sequenced in a study of long-term antiretroviral therapy in people with HIV. Germline V CDR1 and CDR2: SGHTA, FQGNSA. Trimming took 4 bases from V and 2 from J, leaving 12 bases between them. This CDR3 has 15 amino acids. Version v3.0 of the immunoSEQ assay was performed at survey level. It was roughly 40,000-55,000 T-cell genomes per sample that sequencing targeted. This table comes from immunoSEQ multiplex PCR, and its TCRdb copy is limited to in-frame clones, with some not included. The sample carries 30,000 to 35,000 clones, 90% to 95% recorded once. This TCR was recovered from a woman aged 45-60 years with HIV. This specimen was unsorted PBMCs, taken 5 to 5.5 years after starting antiretroviral therapy. J is TRBJ1-5 and V is TRBV7-2; perhaps TRBD1 as D (5 bases). The CDR3 is CASSWDRAGNQPQHF. In nucleotides, the CDR3 is TGTGCCAGCAGCTGGGACCGAGCGGGCAATCAGCCCCAGCATTTT. The variable domain in full, completed from reference TRBV7-2 and TRBJ1-5, reads GAGVSQSPSNKVTEKGKDVELRCDPISGHTALYWYRQSLGQGLEFLIYFQGNSAPDKSGLPSDRFSAERTGGSVSTLTIQRTQQEDSAVYLCASSWDRAGNQPQHFGDGTRLSIL.